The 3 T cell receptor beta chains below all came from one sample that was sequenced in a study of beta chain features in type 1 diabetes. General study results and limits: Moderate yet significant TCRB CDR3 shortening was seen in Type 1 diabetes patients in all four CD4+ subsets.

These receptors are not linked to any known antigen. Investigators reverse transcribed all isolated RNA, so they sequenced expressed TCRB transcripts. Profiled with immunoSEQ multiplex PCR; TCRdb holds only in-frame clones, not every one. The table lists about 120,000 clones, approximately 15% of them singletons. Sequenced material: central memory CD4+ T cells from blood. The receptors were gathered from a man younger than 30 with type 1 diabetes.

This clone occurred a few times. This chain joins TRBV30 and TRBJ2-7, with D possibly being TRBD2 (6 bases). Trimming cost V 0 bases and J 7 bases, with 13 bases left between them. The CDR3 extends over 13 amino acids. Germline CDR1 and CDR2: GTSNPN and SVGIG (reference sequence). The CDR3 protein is CAWSVLREREQYF. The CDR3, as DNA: TGTGCCTGGAGTGTATTGCGGGAACGGGAGCAGTACTTC.

The CDR3 DNA is TGTGCCAGCCGGAGGACTAGCGGATACTACGAGCAGTACTTC. This translates into CASRRTSGYYEQYF. The chain has TRBV27 and TRBJ2-7; TRBD2 agrees at 10 bases. V dropped 8 bases and J dropped 3; count of bases not matched to a gene: 7. CDR1 and CDR2 (germline): MNHEY, SMNVEV (reference sequence). The CDR3 length is 14 residues.

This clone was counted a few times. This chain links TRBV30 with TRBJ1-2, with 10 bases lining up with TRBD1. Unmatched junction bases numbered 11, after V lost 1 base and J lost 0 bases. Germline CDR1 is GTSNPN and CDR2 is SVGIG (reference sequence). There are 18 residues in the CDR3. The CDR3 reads CAWSARPGQGRTNYGYTF. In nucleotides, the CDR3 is TGTGCCTGGAGTGCCCGACCGGGACAGGGGCGAACTAACTATGGCTACACCTTC.